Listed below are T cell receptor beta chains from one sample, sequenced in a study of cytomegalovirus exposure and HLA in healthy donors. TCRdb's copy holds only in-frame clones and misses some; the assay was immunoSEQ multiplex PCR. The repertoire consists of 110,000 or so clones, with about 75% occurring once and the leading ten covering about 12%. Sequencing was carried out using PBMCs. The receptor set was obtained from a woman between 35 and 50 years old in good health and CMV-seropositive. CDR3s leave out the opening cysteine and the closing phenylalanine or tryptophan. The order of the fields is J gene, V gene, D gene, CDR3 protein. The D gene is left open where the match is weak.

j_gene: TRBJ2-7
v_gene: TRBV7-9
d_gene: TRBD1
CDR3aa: ASSLDRGPYEQY

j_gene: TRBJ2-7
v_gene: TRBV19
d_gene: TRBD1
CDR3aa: ASTNRQGEQY

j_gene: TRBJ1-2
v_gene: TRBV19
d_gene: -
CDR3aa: ASRNPEGWAGYT

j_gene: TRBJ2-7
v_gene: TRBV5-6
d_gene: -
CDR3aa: ASSWMTNYEQY

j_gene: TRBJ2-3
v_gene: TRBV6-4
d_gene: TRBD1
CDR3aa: ASSATGAFSTDTQY

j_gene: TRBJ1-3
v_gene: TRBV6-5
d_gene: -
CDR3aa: ASSYSVAGVGNTIY

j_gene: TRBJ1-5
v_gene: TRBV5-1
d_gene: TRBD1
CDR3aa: ASSLGDRGQPQH

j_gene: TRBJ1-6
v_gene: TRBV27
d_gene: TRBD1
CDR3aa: ASSLKGQANSPLH

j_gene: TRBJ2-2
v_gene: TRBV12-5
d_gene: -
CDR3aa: ASAGDSLGTGELF

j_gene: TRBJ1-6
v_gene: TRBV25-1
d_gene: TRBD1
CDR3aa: ASSNLGQGNSPLH

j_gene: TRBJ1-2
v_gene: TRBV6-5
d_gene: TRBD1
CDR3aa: ASSYSAGGNYGYT

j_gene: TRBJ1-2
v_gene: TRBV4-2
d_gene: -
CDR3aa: ASSQGTDRRLYGYT

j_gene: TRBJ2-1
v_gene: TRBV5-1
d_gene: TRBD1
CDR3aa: ASSLEGTVWDNEQF

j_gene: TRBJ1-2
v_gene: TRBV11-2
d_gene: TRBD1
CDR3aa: ASSSIQGRFYGYT

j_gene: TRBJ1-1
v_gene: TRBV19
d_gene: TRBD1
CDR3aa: ASSISRDRGDDAF

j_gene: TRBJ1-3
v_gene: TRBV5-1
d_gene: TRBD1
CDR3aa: ASSIAGTGTLLGNTIY

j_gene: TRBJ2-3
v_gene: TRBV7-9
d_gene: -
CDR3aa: ASSPGQPGTDTQY

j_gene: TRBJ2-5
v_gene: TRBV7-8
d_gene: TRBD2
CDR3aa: ASSLGASGDWETQY

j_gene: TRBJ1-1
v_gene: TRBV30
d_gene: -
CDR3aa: AWNPDRLTTEAF

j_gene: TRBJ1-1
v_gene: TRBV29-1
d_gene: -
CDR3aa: SVVGQNTEAF

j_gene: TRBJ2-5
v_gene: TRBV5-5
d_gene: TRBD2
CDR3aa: ASSLGERGYQETQY

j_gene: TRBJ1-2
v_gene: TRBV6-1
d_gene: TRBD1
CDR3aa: ASSFPGQGAYGYT

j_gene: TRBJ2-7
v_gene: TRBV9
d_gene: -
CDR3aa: ASSVQRSPGEQY

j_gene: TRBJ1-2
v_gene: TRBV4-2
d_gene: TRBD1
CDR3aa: ASSQEGNRGDGYT

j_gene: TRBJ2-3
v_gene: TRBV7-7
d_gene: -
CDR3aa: ASSLDRHTDTQY

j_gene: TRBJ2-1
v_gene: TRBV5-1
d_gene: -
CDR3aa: ASSLGQGSYNEQF

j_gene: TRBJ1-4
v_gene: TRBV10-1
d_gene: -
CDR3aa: ASSRGGDEKLF

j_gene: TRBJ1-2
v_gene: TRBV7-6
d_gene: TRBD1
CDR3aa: ASSPPPGQGIGYT

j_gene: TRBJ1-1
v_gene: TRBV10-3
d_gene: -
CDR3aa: AARRGNTEAF

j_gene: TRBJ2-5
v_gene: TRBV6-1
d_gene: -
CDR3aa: ASSNGMQETQY

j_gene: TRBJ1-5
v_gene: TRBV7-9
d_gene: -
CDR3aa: ASSLRGDQPQH

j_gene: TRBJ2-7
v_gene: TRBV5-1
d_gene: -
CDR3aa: ASSFQGNEQY

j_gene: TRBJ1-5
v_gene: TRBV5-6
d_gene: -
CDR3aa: ASSPRGGHNQPQH

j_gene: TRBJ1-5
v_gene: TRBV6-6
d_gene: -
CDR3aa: ASSYGDISFNQPQH

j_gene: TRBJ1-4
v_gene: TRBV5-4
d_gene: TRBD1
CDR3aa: ASSPGGTREKLF

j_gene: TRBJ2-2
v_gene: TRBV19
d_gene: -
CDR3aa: ASSIGQVRTGELF

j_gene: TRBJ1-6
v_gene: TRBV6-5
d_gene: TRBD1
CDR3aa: ASSLGQGGPLH

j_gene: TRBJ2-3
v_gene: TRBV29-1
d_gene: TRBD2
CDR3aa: SVEAGGASTDTQY

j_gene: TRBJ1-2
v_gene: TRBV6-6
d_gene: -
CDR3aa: ASSRGQNYGYT

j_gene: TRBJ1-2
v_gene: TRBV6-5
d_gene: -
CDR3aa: ASRDTGYYYGYT

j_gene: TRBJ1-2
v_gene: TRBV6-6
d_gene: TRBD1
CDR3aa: ASSWGDRANYGYT

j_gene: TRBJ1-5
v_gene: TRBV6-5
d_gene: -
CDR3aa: ASQTGNQPQH

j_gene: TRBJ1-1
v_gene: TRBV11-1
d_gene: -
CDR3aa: ASKRALWTENTEAF

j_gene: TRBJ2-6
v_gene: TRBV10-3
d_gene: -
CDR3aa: AITEQVSGANVLT

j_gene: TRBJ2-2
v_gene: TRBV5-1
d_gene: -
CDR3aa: ASSRQLSNTGELF

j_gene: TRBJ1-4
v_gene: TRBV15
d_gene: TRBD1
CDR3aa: ATSRGGTAAANEKLF

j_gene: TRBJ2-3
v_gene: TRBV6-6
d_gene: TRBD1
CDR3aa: ASSQTGGNSDTQY

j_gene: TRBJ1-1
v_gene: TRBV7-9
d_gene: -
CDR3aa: ASVPSTRTRIGNTEAF

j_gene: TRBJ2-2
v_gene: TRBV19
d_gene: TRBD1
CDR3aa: ASQTGGVNTGELF

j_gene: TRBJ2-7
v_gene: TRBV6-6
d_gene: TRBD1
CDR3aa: ASSPPGQRLEQY

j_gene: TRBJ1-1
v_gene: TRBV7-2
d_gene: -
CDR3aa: ASSLPSRTEAF

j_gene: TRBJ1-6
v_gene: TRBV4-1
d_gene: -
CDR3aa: ASSQGGGRGGDSPLH

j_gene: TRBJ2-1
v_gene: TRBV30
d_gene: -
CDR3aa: AWSAGLYNEQF

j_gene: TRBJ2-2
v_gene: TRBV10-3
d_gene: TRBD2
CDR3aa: AISESTSGGPNTGELF

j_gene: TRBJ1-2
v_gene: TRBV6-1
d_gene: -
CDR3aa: ANSIAGREGYT

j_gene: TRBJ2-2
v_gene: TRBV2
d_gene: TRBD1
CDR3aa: ASRGQGYGTGELF

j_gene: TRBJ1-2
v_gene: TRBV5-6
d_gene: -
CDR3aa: ASSLRGTRLNYGYT